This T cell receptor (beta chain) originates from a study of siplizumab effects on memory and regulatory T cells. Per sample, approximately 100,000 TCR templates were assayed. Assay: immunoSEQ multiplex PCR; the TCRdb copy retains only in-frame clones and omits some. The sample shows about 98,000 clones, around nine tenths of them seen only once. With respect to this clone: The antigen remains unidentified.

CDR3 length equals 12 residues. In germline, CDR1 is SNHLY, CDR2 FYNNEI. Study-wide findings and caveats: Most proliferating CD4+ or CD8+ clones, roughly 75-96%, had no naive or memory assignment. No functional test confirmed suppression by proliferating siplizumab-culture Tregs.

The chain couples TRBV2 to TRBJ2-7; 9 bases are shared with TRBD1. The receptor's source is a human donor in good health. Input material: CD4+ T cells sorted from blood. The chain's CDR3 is CAHWDRVSEQYF. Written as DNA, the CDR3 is TGTGCTCATTGGGACAGGGTAAGCGAGCAGTACTTC.